One sample yielded the 9 T cell receptor beta chains listed below, sequenced in a study of T cells expressing NK-cell markers. For each CDR3 protein, TCRdb gives one entry from its re-call of the 5' RACE reads, without DNA. The table gives 300,000 or so distinct CDR3 sequences; the top ten clones make up around 4.2% of it. The material sequenced was blood T cells: a sorted CD56 or NKG2C T cell subset, CD4+ or CD8+ T cells, or bulk PBMC T cells (not recorded which). These receptors were taken from a woman between 18 and 69 years old in good health.

The rearrangement links TRBV5-4 to TRBJ2-5; TCRdb selects TRBD2, and the lack of DNA leaves this call unchecked. Germline V lookup: CDR1 SGHNT, CDR2 YYREEE (reference sequence). The CDR3 covers 15 residues. The CDR3 loop is CASSPRGGPKETQYF.

The chain uses TRBV7-9 and TRBJ2-3; TCRdb gives TRBD2 as the D gene, but with no DNA this cannot be confirmed. The germline V gene encodes CDR1 SEHNR and CDR2 FQNEAQ (reference sequence). This CDR3 is 16 amino acids long. The CDR3 loop is CASSRGLAVGTDTQYF.

This sequence joins TRBV5-4 and TRBJ2-7; without DNA, the TCRdb call of TRBD1 cannot be checked. This CDR3 spans 15 amino acids. The germline V gene has CDR1 SGHNT and CDR2 YYREEE (reference sequence). This CDR3 is CASSSPGTGFYEQYF.

This chain uses TRBV10-3 with TRBJ2-1. CDR1 ENHRY and CDR2 SYGVKD come from the germline V gene. This CDR3 contains 14 residues. This CDR3 is CAISGVGTYNEQFF.

The chain combines TRBV20-1 with TRBJ1-1. In germline, CDR1 is DFQATT, CDR2 SNEGSKA (reference sequence). This CDR3 region has 13 residues. The CDR3 sequence: CSARDDWNTEAFF.

The rearrangement links TRBV18 to TRBJ2-7; TCRdb picks TRBD1, but there is no DNA to check that call. The CDR3 covers 15 residues. Germline V lookup: CDR1 KGHSH, CDR2 LQKENI. The CDR3 reads CASSRDRGISYEQYF.

The chain combines TRBV9 with TRBJ1-1; no DNA is available, so the TRBD1 call from TCRdb remains unchecked. This CDR3 has 17 residues. Germline CDR1 SGDLS, CDR2 YYNGEE. The CDR3 loop reads CASSVVVGTGMNTEAFF.

The rearrangement links TRBV5-1 to TRBJ2-1. Germline CDR1 SGHRS, CDR2 YFSETQ. The CDR3 is 14 residues long. The CDR3 loop is CASSFGVGYNEQFF. Filled out from reference TRBV5-1 and TRBJ2-1, the complete variable domain reads KAGVTQTPRYLIKTRGQQVTLSCSPISGHRSVSWYQQTPGQGLQFLFEYFSETQRNKGNFPGRFSGRQFSNSRSEMNVSTLELGDSALYLCASSFGVGYNEQFFGPGTRLTVL.

The chain uses TRBV6-1 and TRBJ1-5. The germline V gene encodes CDR1 MNHNS and CDR2 SASEGT. The CDR3 has 14 amino acids. The CDR3 region is CASDRTESNQPQHF.